The text below deals with one T cell receptor (beta chain). It lacks a known antigen. The sample holds no much larger clone one base away, and base qualities are not on file. The data belong to a study of blood T cell repertoires in COVID-19 (TCRdb year 2020). Some background on the complete study: Samples from collaborators originated in the United States, Italy and Spain and spanned both the acute and convalescent phases of COVID-19. The repertoires were released in a freely available public database intended as a resource for research on the immune response to SARS-CoV-2. The samples were drawn from the first 160 participants of the ongoing ImmuneRACE study and from 1,200 or so subjects provided by 6 global collaborators. Where HLA class I and class II types were available, the types were taken from metadata supplied by the sample provider, not from assay-based typing. The prospective study material was composed of cDNA or gDNA derived from T cells, B-cell-depleted T cells, or PBMCs. The sample metadata nearly always contained a de-identified subject ID, COVID-19 status, age in years and sex. Subjects who had been exposed to COVID-19, were actively infected with it, or had recovered from it provided the deeply sampled blood TCRbeta repertoires that made up the dataset. General study outcomes and caveats: The quantity of clinical and demographic metadata differed by source and by participant and was supplied without curation.

The CDR3, cysteine through phenylalanine, is 15 amino acids long. The retained sequence is limited to the CDR3, 45 bases, with the frame set at the first base. Clipping removes 7 bases from V and 5 bases from J, with 11 as the unmatched junction base count. The germline V gene (reference sequence) yields LNHDA for CDR1 and SQIVND for CDR2. TCRbeta CDR3 regions were amplified from genomic DNA using the immunoSEQ Assay, a bias-controlled multiplex PCR. On the authors' methods: The number of nucleated cells in each sample was estimated by amplification of reference gene primers within the assay. Sequence reads were collapsed and filtered to measure the absolute abundance of every unique TCRbeta CDR3 rearrangement. For each sample, productive Simpson clonality was calculated as the square root of Simpson's diversity index over productive rearrangements. TCRdb obtained this table from immuneACCESS and retained in-frame rearrangements with V and J assigned. These tables miss some clones; where compared with another copy, unresolved V genes account for less than half of the shortfall, and the remainder is unexplained. V, J and clone size are those of that table, while D and trimming were read from the DNA. The sample includes roughly 13,000 clones, with 65% to 80% observed a single time. The ten top clones hold around a fifth of the sample.

Whole blood was collected in K2EDTA tubes by collaborating institutions according to the institutions' own protocols. For TCRbeta analysis, collaborator samples were shipped as frozen whole blood, as isolated PBMCs, or as DNA extracted from either sample type. The TCR sequence derives from a boy aged 2 to 9 with active or convalescent COVID-19. The chain couples TRBV19 to TRBJ2-5, and 9 junction bases match TRBD1. The sequencing input was peripheral blood. The CDR3 is CASTTSGTGPETQYF. The nucleotide sequence is given as TGTGCCAGTACTACGTCCGGGACAGGGCCCGAGACCCAGTACTTC.